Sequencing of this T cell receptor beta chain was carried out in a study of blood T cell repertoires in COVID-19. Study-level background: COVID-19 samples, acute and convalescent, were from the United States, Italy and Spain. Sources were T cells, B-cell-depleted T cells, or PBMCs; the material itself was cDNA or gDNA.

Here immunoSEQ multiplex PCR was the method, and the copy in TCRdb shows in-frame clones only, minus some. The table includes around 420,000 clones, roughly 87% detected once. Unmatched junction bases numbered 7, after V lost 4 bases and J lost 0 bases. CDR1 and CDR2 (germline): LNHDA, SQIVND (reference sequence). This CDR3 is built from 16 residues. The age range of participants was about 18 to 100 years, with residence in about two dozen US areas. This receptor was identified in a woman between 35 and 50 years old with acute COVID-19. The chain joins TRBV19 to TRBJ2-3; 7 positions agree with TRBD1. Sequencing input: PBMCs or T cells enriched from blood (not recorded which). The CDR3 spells CASSTTGVTSTDTQYF. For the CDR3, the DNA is TGTGCCAGTAGTACAACAGGGGTTACTAGCACAGATACGCAGTATTTT.